Each of the 13 T cell receptor beta chains below was sequenced from the same sample in a study of regulatory T cells in long-lasting Graves disease. Assembly of TCR beta libraries relied on iRepertoire HTBI primers together with Arm-PCR of CDR3 regions. TCRdb reprocessed the multiplex PCR reads via MiXCR and lists one record per CDR3 protein. The data hold a few hundred thousand distinct CDR3 sequences, with 15% to 20% observed a single time. The time point denotes: newly diagnosed GD, antithyroid drugs for less than 3 months. The authors made the TCR library using RNA they extracted from PBMCs. These sequences were also reported in another study, on T cells in Graves' hyperthyroidism and ophthalmopathy.

The material sequenced was peripheral blood mononuclear cells (PBMCs), taken at new diagnosis, from a patient treated with antithyroid drugs. All receptors come from a man between 40 and 49 years old with Graves disease.

This clonotype has a count of ten or more. The chain links TRBV12-3 or TRBV12-4 to TRBJ2-3; D might be TRBD1 (6 bases). The V gene lost 3 bases and the J gene lost 3 bases, with 13 bases spanning the gap. The CDR3 loop spans 15 amino acids. As DNA, the CDR3 is TGTGCCAGCAGTTTTAGGGGGTTTCCGACAGATACGCAGTATTTT. Encoded protein: CASSFRGFPTDTQYF.

This clonotype was counted a few times. As the CDR3 is not closed by the conserved phenylalanine or tryptophan, this likely results from a read error. The DNA is omitted, as the CDR3 cannot be located on it reliably, and the CDR3 follows TCRdb's listing. V gene TRBV20-1 combines with J gene TRBJ2-1; TRBD1, the table's D call, was not compared with the DNA. The CDR3 is 11 amino acids in total, end residues counted. Germline V gene data show CDR1 as DFQATT and CDR2 as SNEGSKA (reference sequence). Here the CDR3 reads CSARDPDRLSI.

In this sample, this clonotype turned up many times. The chain couples TRBV2 to TRBJ1-2, with TRBD1 matching 7 bases. The V segment lost 7 bases and the J segment 2 bases; nucleotides outside the gene matches: 10. In germline, CDR1 is SNHLY, CDR2 FYNNEI. The CDR3 is 15 residues long. CDR3 sequence reads: CASNPQGQTNYGYTF. CDR3 bases: TGTGCCAGCAACCCACAGGGACAGACGAACTATGGCTACACCTTC.

Ten or more counts support this clonotype. V is TRBV2 and J is TRBJ2-3; D might be TRBD1 or TRBD2, each matching 6 bases. The CDR3 is 14 residues long. CDR1 SNHLY and CDR2 FYNNEI come from the germline V gene. Between the trimmed V and J ends, which lost 5 bases and 5 bases, there was a span of 14 bases. CDR3 nucleotide sequence: TGTGCCAGCAGTTTGTCGGGGGCCCTAGATACGCAGTATTTT. It specifies CASSLSGALDTQYF.

This clonotype appeared many times. The chain employs TRBV12-3 or TRBV12-4 and TRBJ2-7, with 8 bases that match TRBD1. V dropped 3 bases and J dropped 1; count of bases not matched to a gene: 14. The CDR3 runs to 18 residues. The CDR3, as DNA: TGTGCCAGCAGTTTCAGGGGGCGATTAATCCAATCGTCCTACGAGCAGTACTTC. Its protein is CASSFRGRLIQSSYEQYF.

This clonotype was seen a few times. The rearrangement joins TRBV14 to TRBJ2-3; a weak D match, TRBD2 (6 bases). V was shortened by 0 bases and J by 6 bases, with 16 bases between the two germline ends. The CDR3 runs 16 residues. Germline V gene lookup returns CDR1 SGHDN and CDR2 FVKESK. The CDR3 sequence is CASSQDSRPAGDTQYF. In nucleotides, the CDR3 is TGTGCCAGCAGCCAAGATTCACGGCCCGCGGGGGATACGCAGTATTTT.

The CDR3 nucleotides read TGTGCCAGCAGCCTGGGACGTTCTAACTATGGCTACACCTTC. Amino acids: CASSLGRSNYGYTF. The V gene is TRBV3-1, the J gene TRBJ1-2; perhaps TRBD1 as D (5 bases). Per the germline V gene, CDR1 is LGHDT and CDR2 is YNNKEL (reference sequence). Deletions cut 4 bases from V and 0 bases from J, with 9 bases between. The CDR3 runs 14 residues.

This clonotype showed up many times. J is TRBJ2-3 and V is TRBV9, with TRBD2 matching over 9 bases. Unmatched junction bases numbered 4, after V lost 4 bases and J lost 4 bases. CDR1 and CDR2 (germline): SGDLS, YYNGEE. The CDR3 is 14 amino acids. The chain's CDR3 is CASSTRTSADTQYF. DNA of the CDR3: TGTGCCAGCAGCACCCGGACTAGCGCAGATACGCAGTATTTT.

This chain joins TRBV7-3 and TRBJ1-3; D possibly corresponds to TRBD1 (5 bases). V lost 4 bases and J 1 base, leaving 14 bases between the germline ends. Germline V lookup: CDR1 SGHTA, CDR2 FQGTGA. The CDR3 has 16 residues. CDR3 nucleotide sequence: TGTGCCAGCAGCTACTCCACCGGGACGTCTGGAAACACCATATATTTT. It codes for CASSYSTGTSGNTIYF.

This clonotype was seen ten or more times. This rearrangement joins TRBV5-1 to TRBJ2-3, with 11 bases aligning to TRBD2. The germline V gene has CDR1 SGHRS and CDR2 YFSETQ. J gave up 8 bases and V 1 base, and 6 bases lay outside the gene matches. The CDR3 loop spans 15 amino acids. The CDR3 loop reads CASSLLSGGASTQYF. Written as DNA, the CDR3 is TGCGCCAGCAGCTTGCTTAGCGGGGGGGCCAGTACGCAGTATTTT.

The table lists this clonotype with many counts. The chain links TRBV15 to TRBJ1-1, with D perhaps matching TRBD1 (5 bases). From germline, CDR1 is LNHNV and CDR2 YYDKDF (reference sequence). This CDR3 has 15 residues. Trimming took off 0 bases at V and 5 bases at J, with 13 bases between the two ends. CDR3 residues: CATSRDPRGLTEAFF. The CDR3 DNA is TGTGCCACCAGCAGAGACCCACGGGGGTTGACTGAAGCTTTCTTT.

The chain joins TRBV6-5 to TRBJ2-3, with D perhaps being TRBD1 or TRBD2 (5 bases each). Germline lookup yields CDR1 MNHEY and CDR2 SVGAGI. Trimming stripped 0 bases from V and 0 bases from J, with 10 bases between. The CDR3 loop spans 16 amino acids. The CDR3 bases are TGTGCCAGCAGTTACTCAGGGGACCATAGCACAGATACGCAGTATTTT. Protein: CASSYSGDHSTDTQYF.

As concerns this clonotype: This likely reflects a read error, since a far larger clone is one base away. The V and J genes are TRBV28 and TRBJ2-7; unclear D gene. The ends were cut back, 6 bases at V and 7 bases at J, with 22 bases in the middle. The CDR3 loop spans 15 amino acids. The germline gives CDR1 MDHEN, CDR2 SYDVKM. CDR3 region: CASSWILRPYNEQYF. The CDR3, as DNA: TGTGCCAGCAGCTGGATTTTGAGGCCCTACAATGAGCAGTACTTC.